The subject of this entry is one T cell receptor beta chain. The source of the sample is a study of blood T cell repertoires in COVID-19. On the study more broadly: Spain, Italy and the United States supplied samples that represented acute and convalescent COVID-19. The cDNA or gDNA used as material had been derived from T cells, B-cell-depleted T cells, or PBMCs.

The V gene lost 0 bases and the J gene lost 6 bases, with 10 bases spanning the gap. Germline V gives CDR1 SGHNT, CDR2 YYREEE (reference sequence). This CDR3 has 13 amino acids. Original data processing: For nucleated cells, counts were estimated from reference gene primer amplification. The method was immunoSEQ multiplex PCR; TCRdb's version includes in-frame clones alone and lacks a portion of them. D and trimming were read from the DNA, whereas the V and J calls and clone size are those reported in that table. The sample holds about 140,000 clones, around 89% seen once. The chain links TRBV5-4 to TRBJ2-7; unclear D gene. The sequencing sample was made of peripheral blood. This clonotype was obtained from a woman aged 80 or over with acute or convalescent COVID-19. The chain's CDR3 is CASSLDLESEQYF. CDR3 sequence (DNA): TGTGCCAGCAGCTTGGATCTCGAGTCCGAGCAGTACTTC.